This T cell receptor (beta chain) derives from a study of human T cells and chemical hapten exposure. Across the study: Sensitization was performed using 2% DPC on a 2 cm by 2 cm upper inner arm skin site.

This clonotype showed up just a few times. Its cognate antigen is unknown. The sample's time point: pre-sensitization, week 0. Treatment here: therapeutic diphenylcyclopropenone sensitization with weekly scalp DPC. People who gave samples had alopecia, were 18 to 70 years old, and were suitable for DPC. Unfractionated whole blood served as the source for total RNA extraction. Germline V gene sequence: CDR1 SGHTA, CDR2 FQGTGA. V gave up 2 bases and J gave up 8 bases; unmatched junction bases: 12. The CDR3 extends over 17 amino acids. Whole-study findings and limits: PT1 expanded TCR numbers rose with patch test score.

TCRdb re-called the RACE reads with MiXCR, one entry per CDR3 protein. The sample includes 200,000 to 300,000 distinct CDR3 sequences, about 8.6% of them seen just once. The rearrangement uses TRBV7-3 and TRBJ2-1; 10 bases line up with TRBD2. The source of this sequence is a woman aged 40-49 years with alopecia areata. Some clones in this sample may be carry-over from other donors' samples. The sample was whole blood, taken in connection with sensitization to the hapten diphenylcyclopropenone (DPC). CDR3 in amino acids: CASSLLGTSAGEDEQFF. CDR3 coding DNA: TGTGCCAGCAGCTTATTAGGGACTAGCGCCGGCGAGGATGAGCAGTTCTTC.